This T cell receptor (beta chain) was recorded in a study of shared clonotypes between healthy human individuals (dated by TCRdb to 2020 to 2022). Turning to the overall study: The cohort included a few men and a couple of women between 18 and 49 years of age. For each donor, CD4 naive and CD4 memory were each run on three plates, CD8 naive on two plates, and CD8 memory on one plate. Between about 0.8 and 9 billion PBMCs per donor were obtained by leukapheresis. To increase sequencing depth and limit assay-specific biases, TCR repertoire library preparation and sequencing were carried out by different laboratories using diverse techniques. To estimate repertoire size and how much clonotype sharing occurs between individuals, the study deeply sequenced the blood TCR repertoires of about 5 healthy adults. General study outcomes and caveats: Larger estimated clonotype richness was generally found for naive subsets than for memory subsets. Compared with non-shared clonotypes, clonotypes shared by all four sorted-subset donors had higher generation probabilities. Because the study included only a small number of donors, the genetic and exposure-history diversity represented was limited. Pairwise subsampling indicated that sequencing depth was expected to affect the degree of clonotype sharing among donors. Across a few donors, around 5% of naive CD4, 3% to 3.5% of naive CD8, roughly 2.2% of memory CD4, and 0.4% of memory CD8 clonotypes were shared. Sampling was restricted to blood, and TCR repertoires in tissue are likely to differ from TCR repertoires in blood. Even with the large sequencing depth, rarefaction of the sorted-subset datasets indicated that sequencing was incomplete.

The CDR3 has 13 amino acids, counting the end cysteine and phenylalanine. Of the read, only the CDR3 DNA is kept; its 39 bases are in frame from base 1. V lost 4 bases and J lost 3 bases; the stretch between them is 10 bases long. The germline V gene encodes CDR1 SGHKS and CDR2 YYEKEE (reference sequence). Points on this clone: Which antigen it targets is not known. Base-call qualities are not available, and no considerably larger clone is one nucleotide away. Other DNA sequences in the same sample also yield this CDR3.

CD8 naive samples were CD45RO-negative cells positively selected for CCR7, giving a CD45RA+CCR7+ population that excluded TemRA cells. Healthy HIV-negative adults with no recently reported acute infections or vaccinations were included as donors. Every donor was a Caucasian adult residing in Nashville, Tennessee, USA. After blood collection by leukapheresis, PBMCs were isolated using Ficoll-Histopaque density gradient centrifugation and then cryopreserved in the vapor phase of liquid nitrogen. Purity and quantity of every magnetically sorted T cell population were checked by analytical flow cytometry. Each sorted fraction had its genomic DNA isolated and then quantified by UV absorbance on a Nanodrop 2000c. Using the deep immunoSEQ assay, TCR CDR3 regions were amplified from genomic DNA by multiplex PCR. Extracted genomic DNA from each cell subset was spread evenly across all wells of several immunoSEQ 96-well plates, with each plate serving as a replicate. Each replicate PCR for sorted subsets received around 0.2 ug genomic DNA, equal to around 32,000 T cell genomes. Purified libraries were quantified with a Qubit 3.0 fluorometer, sized on a Bioanalyzer 2100, and re-quantified with the KAPA Library Quantification kit. Every immunoSEQ 96-well plate was sequenced on a dedicated single-read 150-cycle Illumina NextSeq 550 flow cell. In the paper's pipeline: Because the immunoSEQ output included only junctional sequences and no quality scores, the filtering could not be the same as the filtering used for full-length reads. To assign V/J genes and CDR3, sequences were annotated using PyIR, a Python wrapper for IgBLAST v1.9, with IMGT germline references. Reads were removed for weak V/J assignments (E-value above 1e-6), missing CDR3, stop codons, out-of-frame junctions, or ambiguous translated residues. V3J clonotypes were defined as sequences sharing the same inferred V gene, J gene, and CDR3 amino acid sequence. Percentage overlap between repertoires was calculated by dividing the number of shared unique clonotypes by the size of the smaller repertoire. RTK rarefaction, the Chao1 estimator, and Recon v2.1 estimates of unobserved clonotypes were used to assess repertoire richness. OLGA was used to compute generation probabilities for all TCRbeta clonotypes that the gDNA method yielded from a handful of donors. Not all clones reach the TCRdb copy of this immuneACCESS table, which keeps in-frame sequences only. Checked studies attribute under half of the gap to unresolved V genes and leave the rest unexplained. V and J calls and clone size are as listed in that table; D and trimming were resolved from the DNA. The sample table records roughly 650,000 clones; roughly 96% of these occur just once. The top ten hold approximately 0.1% of the sample.

The clonotype originates from a woman aged 25 to 39 in good health. Recombination connected TRBV5-5 to TRBJ1-2; a tentative D match to TRBD1 spans 5 bases. Sequencing was carried out using naive CD8+ T cells sorted from blood. The cell subset or site label on this specimen signifies: CD45RA+CCR7+. CDR3 sequence: CASSPTGDYGYTF. The DNA reads as follows: TGTGCCAGCAGCCCAACGGGGGACTATGGCTACACCTTC.